The 30 T cell receptor beta chains below were found in one sample sequenced in a study of cytomegalovirus exposure and HLA in healthy donors. TCRdb keeps only in-frame clones here, not all; method: immunoSEQ multiplex PCR. The table shows under 200,000 clones, with about 86% occurring only once. Input material: PBMCs. The receptors come from a woman between 25 and 40 years old in good health and CMV-seronegative.

The gene calls are TRBV5-4 and TRBJ2-1; no reliable D call. V gave up 4 bases and J gave up 8 bases, with 10 bases separating them. The CDR3 contains 12 residues. Germline CDR1 and CDR2: SGHNT and YYREEE (reference sequence). CDR3 sequence (DNA): TGTGCCAGCAGCCCTAGTGACGATGAGCAGTTCTTC. The encoded protein is CASSPSDDEQFF.

This clone was found a few times. Here the CDR3 reads CASSYNSGANVLTF. In nucleotides, the CDR3 is TGTGCCAGCAGTTACAACTCTGGGGCCAACGTCCTGACTTTC. The chain recombines TRBV6-5 with TRBJ2-6; no clear D gene. In germline, CDR1 is MNHEY, CDR2 SVGAGI. The V and J ends lost 2 bases and 0 bases respectively, with 2 bases between them. The CDR3 length is 14 residues.

The rearrangement uses TRBV5-6 and TRBJ2-7; D is undetermined. This CDR3 has 15 residues. V gave up 0 bases and J gave up 4 bases, with 14 bases separating them. Germline CDR1 and CDR2: SGHDT and YYEEEE. CDR3 region: CASSLDPGQAYEQYF. In DNA form, the CDR3 reads TGTGCCAGCAGCTTGGACCCAGGTCAAGCGTACGAGCAGTACTTC.

CDR3 nucleotide sequence: TGCGCCAGCAGCTTGTTCCGGGACAGGGGGCAGGGCGCAACTAATGAAAAACTGTTTTTT. Amino acids: CASSLFRDRGQGATNEKLFF. V and J are TRBV5-1 and TRBJ1-4, with 12 bases identical to TRBD1. CDR3 length equals 20 residues. J gave up 0 bases and V 1 base, and 10 bases lay outside the gene matches. The germline V gene encodes CDR1 SGHRS and CDR2 YFSETQ.

The CDR3, as DNA: TGTGCCAGCAGCCCAAGACTAGCGGGGACCACCTACGAGCAGTACTTC. The encoded protein is CASSPRLAGTTYEQYF. The chain uses TRBV9 and TRBJ2-7; 11 bases are shared with TRBD2. V lost 4 bases and J lost 2; bases outside the gene matches: 8. The CDR3 is made up of 16 amino acids. Germline V gene data show CDR1 as SGDLS and CDR2 as YYNGEE.

V gene TRBV7-8 combines with J gene TRBJ1-5; D call uncertain. The CDR3 runs 13 residues. Germline CDR1 is SGHVS and CDR2 is FQNEAQ. Trimming pared 0 bases from V and 6 bases from J, leaving 6 bases between. CDR3 loop: CASSLAGSQPQHF. The DNA of the CDR3 is TGTGCCAGCAGCTTAGCCGGGAGTCAGCCCCAGCATTTT.

The chain has TRBV5-6 and TRBJ1-3, with D perhaps matching TRBD1 (6 bases). Germline-derived CDR1 and CDR2 are SGHDT and YYEEEE. The CDR3 runs 17 residues. The V and J ends lost 2 bases and 1 base respectively, with 16 bases between them. The DNA of the CDR3 is TGTGCCAGCAGCTTAACCATACAGGGATCTTCTGGAAACACCATATATTTT. Translated: CASSLTIQGSSGNTIYF.

The V and J genes are TRBV4-2 and TRBJ1-1, with a possible D match to TRBD1 (5 bases). V lost 3 bases and J 5 bases, leaving 13 bases between the germline ends. The CDR3 contains 14 residues. The V gene's germline CDR1 is LGHNA and CDR2 YNFKEQ. Written as DNA, the CDR3 is TGTGCCAGCAGCCATAGGGGTTCGGGAACTGAAGCTTTCTTT. Translating gives CASSHRGSGTEAFF.

The chain has TRBV6-5 and TRBJ1-1; 7 bases fit TRBD1. Germline CDR1 reads MNHEY; CDR2 reads SVGAGI. CDR3 length: 15 residues. The junction had 13 bases not matched to a gene; V was cut back by 4 bases and J by 8 bases. The CDR3 DNA reads TGTGCCAGCAGTTTCTCATACGCGGGACAGAAGGAAGCTTTCTTT. This translates into CASSFSYAGQKEAFF.

This chain connects TRBV29-1 to TRBJ1-5; D gene unclear. Near its end, the DNA agrees better with TRBJ2-3, so the J call may be wrong. Germline V gene lookup returns CDR1 SQVTM and CDR2 ANQGSEA. CDR3 length: 12 amino acids. CDR3 nucleotide sequence: TGCAGCGTCCGAGGACGGCGTCAGCCCCAGTATTTT. Translation: CSVRGRRQPQYF.

CDR3 region: CASSLGGGYETQYF. The DNA of the CDR3 is TGTGCCAGCAGCTTAGGGGGGGGCTATGAGACCCAGTACTTC. This chain uses TRBV11-2 with TRBJ2-5; D perhaps matches TRBD2 (7 bases). Trimming cost V 1 base and J 5 bases, with 11 bases left between them. The CDR3 is made up of 14 amino acids. CDR1 is SGHAT, CDR2 FQNNGV, per germline.

CDR3 bases: TGTGCCAGTAGTTCAACAGGGGGAACTAATGAAAAACTGTTTTTT. Protein product: CASSSTGGTNEKLFF. The chain recombines TRBV19 with TRBJ1-4, with 8 bases identical to TRBD1. CDR1 and CDR2 (germline): LNHDA, SQIVND (reference sequence). The CDR3 covers 15 residues. The V segment lost 5 bases and the J segment 1 base; nucleotides outside the gene matches: 3.

The genes are TRBV4-2 and TRBJ2-2, with 9 bases lining up with TRBD2. This CDR3 spans 15 amino acids. From germline, CDR1 is LGHNA and CDR2 YNFKEQ. V dropped 0 bases and J dropped 6; count of bases not matched to a gene: 2. CDR3 amino acids: CASSQDAGGPGELFF. The CDR3 bases are TGTGCCAGCAGCCAAGATGCGGGGGGGCCCGGGGAGCTGTTTTTT.

The chain couples TRBV27 to TRBJ1-4; 8 positions match TRBD1. The CDR3 sequence is 16 residues long. In germline, CDR1 is MNHEY, CDR2 SMNVEV (reference sequence). V trimming: 0 bases; J trimming: 7 bases; junction bases outside the gene matches: 7. The CDR3 sequence: CASSLSGPGGFEKLFF. The CDR3, as DNA: TGTGCCAGCAGTTTATCAGGTCCAGGGGGCTTTGAAAAACTGTTTTTT.

The chain joins TRBV29-1 to TRBJ2-1, with D perhaps TRBD2 (6 bases). The CDR3 contains 16 residues. Trimming stripped 4 bases from V and 6 bases from J, with 22 bases between. CDR1 is SQVTM, CDR2 ANQGSEA, per germline. The CDR3 spells CSVGRYRDSRVNEQFF. In DNA form, the CDR3 reads TGCAGCGTTGGGCGGTACCGGGACTCCCGTGTCAATGAGCAGTTCTTC.

This chain joins TRBV5-1 and TRBJ1-1, with a possible D match to TRBD1 (6 bases). Looked up from germline, CDR1 is SGHRS and CDR2 is YFSETQ. V was clipped by 0 bases and J by 7 bases, with 16 bases between them. The CDR3 is 15 residues long. CDR3 sequence reads: CASSLALTGMDEAFF. The CDR3 nucleotides are TGCGCCAGCAGCTTGGCCCTAACAGGGATGGATGAAGCTTTCTTT.

The chain has TRBV7-2 and TRBJ1-4; D is unclear. From germline, CDR1 is SGHTA and CDR2 FQGNSA. V shed 5 bases and J shed 0 bases, with 10 bases lying between them. There are 15 residues in the CDR3. CDR3 sequence reads: CASSPMVATNEKLFF. The CDR3 DNA reads TGTGCCAGCAGCCCGATGGTTGCAACTAATGAAAAACTGTTTTTT.

The chain uses TRBV18 and TRBJ2-1, with no clear D. Germline CDR1 and CDR2: KGHSH and LQKENI. CDR3 length: 16 amino acids. V lost 0 bases, J lost 0 bases, and 9 bases lay in between. CDR3 coding DNA: TGTGCCAGCTCACCACCGTCCATTTCCTCCTACAATGAGCAGTTCTTC. This translates into CASSPPSISSYNEQFF.

The count of this clone is one. This rearrangement joins TRBV12-2 to TRBJ2-7; TRBD2, the table's D call, lacks a check against the DNA. TRBV12-2 is classified as a pseudogene. This CDR3 spans 17 amino acids. CDR3 sequence reads: CASRLTGLAASSYEQYF. The CDR3, as DNA: TGTGCAAGTCGCTTAACGGGACTAGCGGCAAGCTCCTACGAGCAGTACTTC.

The V call is TRBV7-8, the J call TRBJ2-7; possibly TRBD1 for D (6 bases). V was cut by 4 bases and J by 0 bases, with 10 bases left in between. The germline CDR1 and CDR2 sequences are SGHVS and FQNEAQ. The CDR3 is made up of 14 amino acids. The CDR3 loop is CASSSTGSSYEQYF. The CDR3 nucleotides read TGTGCCAGCAGCTCAACAGGGTCCTCCTACGAGCAGTACTTC.

The chain has TRBV6-4 and TRBJ2-1, with TRBD2 matching over 12 bases. CDR3 length: 16 residues. Germline V gene data show CDR1 as MRHNA and CDR2 as SNTAGT. Trimming removed 2 bases from V and 5 bases from J; junction bases left unmatched: 4. The DNA for the CDR3 is TGTGCCAGCAGTGACCCCGGACTAGCGGGGAACAATGAGCAGTTCTTC. Its translation: CASSDPGLAGNNEQFF.

This chain uses TRBV7-6 with TRBJ2-5; D might be TRBD1 (5 bases). Trimming shortened V by 1 base and J by 3 bases, and 18 bases separated the two germline ends. CDR1 and CDR2 (germline): SGHVS, FNYEAQ. There are 17 residues in the CDR3. For the CDR3, the DNA is TGTGCCAGCAGCTTAGAGTCGACAGCTAGGTCCAAAGAGACCCAGTACTTC. As protein: CASSLESTARSKETQYF.

This chain links TRBV7-3 with TRBJ2-1, with 9 positions matching TRBD2. Germline assignment: CDR1 SGHTA and CDR2 FQGTGA. The CDR3 runs 15 residues. V was pared by 2 bases and J by 3 bases, with 2 bases of the junction left unmatched. The CDR3: CASSLVSGSYNEQFF. CDR3 nucleotides: TGTGCCAGCAGCTTAGTTAGCGGGAGCTACAATGAGCAGTTCTTC.

The rearrangement joins TRBV2 to TRBJ1-1, with no clear D. The CDR3 extends over 14 amino acids. Trimming pared 3 bases from V and 1 base from J, leaving 9 bases between. CDR1 and CDR2 (germline): SNHLY, FYNNEI. CDR3 coding DNA: TGTGCCAGCAGTGAGAGGATCTGGAACACTGAAGCTTTCTTT. As protein: CASSERIWNTEAFF.

J is TRBJ2-7 and V is TRBV10-2; TRBD1 matches at 8 bases. CDR3 length: 13 residues. Per the germline V gene, CDR1 is WSHSY and CDR2 is SAAADI. Germline trimming cut 7 bases from V and 3 bases from J; bases unmatched to any gene: 5. In nucleotides, the CDR3 is TGCGCCAGCAAGTTCGGACAGGGCTACGAGCAGTACTTC. Amino acid sequence: CASKFGQGYEQYF.

This rearrangement joins TRBV7-8 to TRBJ2-7, with 7 bases identical to TRBD1. J lost 5 bases, V lost 1 base, and 5 bases had no gene match. Germline CDR1 SGHVS, CDR2 FQNEAQ. CDR3 length equals 14 residues. The CDR3 DNA is TGTGCCAGCAGCTTAGGTTACAGGGGAGACGAGCAGTACTTC. This translates into CASSLGYRGDEQYF.

This CDR3 is CASSLPGHKGKMNTEAFF. The DNA for the CDR3 is TGCGCCAGCAGCCTCCCAGGCCACAAAGGTAAAATGAACACTGAAGCTTTCTTT. This chain joins TRBV4-1 and TRBJ1-1, with D unresolved. Germline CDR1 reads MGHRA; CDR2 reads YSYEKL. The V end lost 4 bases, the J end lost 0 bases, and 21 bases lay between the germline ends. The CDR3 spans 18 residues.

This chain uses TRBV13 with TRBJ1-6, with D unclear. CDR1 and CDR2 from the germline V gene are PRHDT and FYEKMQ (reference sequence). The CDR3 consists of 13 residues. V was trimmed by 4 bases and J by 0 bases, leaving 1 base between them. The CDR3 protein is CASSSSYNSPLHF. In DNA, the CDR3 is TGTGCCAGCAGCTCCTCCTATAATTCACCCCTCCACTTT.

The chain joins TRBV5-1 to TRBJ1-1; D ambiguous. This CDR3 is built from 15 residues. V lost 2 bases and J 0 bases, leaving 11 bases between the germline ends. Germline loops: CDR1 SGHRS, CDR2 YFSETQ. The CDR3 spells CASSFNSLMNTEAFF. The CDR3 DNA reads TGCGCCAGCAGCTTTAACAGCTTGATGAACACTGAAGCTTTCTTT.

The chain carries TRBV7-7 and TRBJ1-1, with unresolved D. The CDR3 has 13 amino acids. Trimming shortened V by 5 bases and J by 4 bases, and 11 bases separated the two germline ends. The germline gives CDR1 SSHAT, CDR2 FNYEAQ (reference sequence). The CDR3 reads CASSLRSFTEAFF. CDR3 nucleotides: TGTGCCAGCAGCCTACGGTCTTTCACTGAAGCTTTCTTT.